This TCR beta chain was captured in a study of T cell repertoires in cytomegalovirus infection. The wider study: Alongside well-studied HLA-B-restricted CMV epitopes, recently identified HLA-C-restricted CMV epitopes were also used. Public TCR beta signatures provided an indication of both CMV infection and a matching HLA type.

TCRdb re-called the reads through MiXCR, storing one row per CDR3 protein. The sample lists approximately 770,000 distinct CDR3 sequences, about 29% occurring once. Overall study results and limits: HLA-C-restricted CMV-specific TCR beta clonotypes prevailed in the ex vivo response. CMV carriers with the relevant HLA were identified by cumulative public TCR beta family frequency.

Germline assignment: CDR1 SGHAT and CDR2 FQNNGV. The J segment lost 4 bases and the V segment lost 2 bases, leaving 7 bases of the junction unmatched. This CDR3 region has 16 residues. Concerning this clonotype: Its cognate antigen is unknown.

J is TRBJ1-2 and V is TRBV11-2, with 10 bases identical to TRBD1. The sample was cultured CD8+ T cells from PBMCs, taken from culture after CMV antigen stimulation. This sequence was found in a human donor in good health (CMV status not recorded). Some clones in this sample may be carry-over from other donors' samples. CDR3 sequence: CASSLTGQGVVYGYTF. CDR3 DNA sequence: TGTGCCAGCAGCTTAACTGGACAGGGGGTTGTCTATGGCTACACCTTC.